The rows below give T cell receptor beta chains drawn from one sample of a study of CD8+CD57+ T cells in acquired aplastic anemia. One entry per CDR3 protein, called by TCRdb with MiXCR from the reads. The sample records about 200,000 distinct CDR3 sequences, 50% to 70% being singletons. The sequencing sample was made of sorted CD4+, CD8+, or CD8+CD57+ T cells (not recorded which) from PBMCs. The receptors originated from a human donor with aplastic anemia. Both conserved end residues are part of each CDR3. D genes are given only for firm matches. For some rows the clone size is stated as once, few or many, or as a class when expanded; others skip it.

j_call d_call clone_size v_call cdr3_nt cdr3_aa
TRBJ1-2 TRBD1 - TRBV20-1 TGCAGTGTGGGACAGGGGAATAACTATGGCTACACCTTC CSVGQGNNYGYTF
TRBJ1-1 - - TRBV7-3 TGTGCCAGCAGCCCCCGAAGGGGCACTGAAGCTTTCTTT CASSPRRGTEAFF
TRBJ1-5 TRBD1 - TRBV25-1 TGTGCCAGCAGTGAGAATCAGGGGGCTGCCTTAGACAATCAGCCCCAGCATTTT CASSENQGAALDNQPQHF
TRBJ2-7 TRBD2 - TRBV7-8 TGTGCCAGCAGCCAAGCAAGGAATGTGGGGGGGAGCTACGAGCAGTACTTC CASSQARNVGGSYEQYF
TRBJ2-7 TRBD2 - TRBV5-1 TGCGCCAGCAGCTGGGGAGGGCAGGCCTACGAGCAGTACTTC CASSWGGQAYEQYF
TRBJ2-7 - - TRBV7-2 TGTGCCAGCAGCTTAAGCCCCGTAGACTACGAGCAGTACTTC CASSLSPVDYEQYF
TRBJ2-3 - - TRBV6-4 TGTGCCAGCAGTGACGGGGCGGGGCGAGCTGAGCAGTATTTT CASSDGAGRAEQYF
TRBJ2-7 - - TRBV15 TGTGCCACCAGCAGACTGGCAGGGTACGAGCAGTACTTC CATSRLAGYEQYF
TRBJ2-5 TRBD2 - TRBV29-1 TGCAGCGTGATGACTAGCGGGGGAGAGACCCAGTACTTC CSVMTSGGETQYF
TRBJ2-1 - - TRBV20-1 TGCAGTGCTAGATCCAGGGGTGGGTCCTACAATGAGCAGTTCTTC CSARSRGGSYNEQFF
TRBJ1-3 - - TRBV11-2 TGTGCCAGCAGCTCGCGGGGTAAGAGCTCTGGAAACACCATATATTTT CASSSRGKSSGNTIYF
TRBJ1-5 TRBD1 - TRBV19 TGTGCCAGTAGCGACAGGGAAATTCAGCCCCAGCATTTT CASSDREIQPQHF
TRBJ1-6 TRBD1 - TRBV19 TGTGCCAGTAGTACCGGGACAGGGATTAGATCACCCCTCCACTTT CASSTGTGIRSPLHF
TRBJ2-1 - - TRBV20-1 TGCAGTGCTAGAGATAGGGCTAGCACGTACAATGAGCAGTTCTTC CSARDRASTYNEQFF
TRBJ2-3 TRBD2 many TRBV19 TGTGCCAGTAGTATACTAGCGGGGACAGATACGCAGTATTTT CASSILAGTDTQYF
TRBJ2-7 TRBD2 - TRBV7-8 TGTGCCAGCAGCCCACTTAGCGGGAGGGCATACGAGCAGTACTTC CASSPLSGRAYEQYF
TRBJ1-1 - - TRBV14 TGTGCCAGCAGCCAAGTCCCGAGGCAGGCGAACACTGAAGCTTTCTTT CASSQVPRQANTEAFF
TRBJ1-1 TRBD1 few TRBV10-3 TGTGCCATCAGTCGGGACAGGGAAGCTTTCTTT CAISRDREAFF
TRBJ2-7 TRBD2 many TRBV9 TGTGCCAGCAGCGCTCCGGTAGGGACTAGCGGGGGGCAGTCCTACGAGCAGTACTTC CASSAPVGTSGGQSYEQYF
TRBJ2-3 - - TRBV7-2 TGTGCCAGCAGCCTCACTAAGGGGGCAGATACGCAGTATTTT CASSLTKGADTQYF
TRBJ2-2 TRBD2 - TRBV7-6 TGTGCCAGCAGCTCCGCTATGACGGGGGGGCCGGTCGGGGAGCTGTTTTTT CASSSAMTGGPVGELFF
TRBJ1-1 - - TRBV10-3 TGTGCCATCAGTGAGTCCCAGTTCTTTGAAGCTTTCTTT CAISESQFFEAFF
TRBJ1-3 - once TRBV7-2 TGTGCCAGCAGCTTAAGTCCGGGGGCCGGAAACACCATATATTTT CASSLSPGAGNTIYF
TRBJ2-3 - - TRBV10-3 TGTGCCATCAGTGAGGCGGGGACGGCAGATACGCAGTATTTT CAISEAGTADTQYF
TRBJ2-1 - - TRBV20-1 TGCAGTGCCATAACTATAGAGGGGTACAATGAGCAGTTCTTC CSAITIEGYNEQFF
TRBJ1-6 - - TRBV6-1 TGTGCCAGCAGTGAAGGCGGGCATAATTCACCCCTCCACTTT CASSEGGHNSPLHF
TRBJ2-7 TRBD2 - TRBV9 TGTGCCAGCAGCGTAGGACTAGCGTCCGTCAACGAGCAGTACTTC CASSVGLASVNEQYF
TRBJ1-1 - - TRBV7-2 TGTGCCAGCAGCTTACTCGGCGGTCTCAACACTGAAGCTTTCTTT CASSLLGGLNTEAFF
TRBJ1-5 TRBD1 few TRBV10-3 TGTGCCACGGCCAAGTCAGGGGGCGACAATCAGCCCCAGCATTTT CATAKSGGDNQPQHF
TRBJ1-6 - few TRBV10-3 TGTGCCATCAGTGCCTCCATTAATTCACCCCTCCACTTT CAISASINSPLHF
TRBJ2-7 - many TRBV7-8 TGTGCCAGCAGCCTAATAGGCTCTTTCTACGAGCAGTACTTC CASSLIGSFYEQYF
TRBJ1-1 - - TRBV15 TGTGCCACCAGCAGGGGGAGGGAAGCTTTCTTT CATSRGREAFF
TRBJ1-4 - many TRBV11-2 TGTGCCAGCAGCTTGGTCGGGGGCGTTTGGGAAAAACTGTTTTTT CASSLVGGVWEKLFF
TRBJ2-6 - - TRBV20-1 TGCAGTGCTAGAGATATTAGGCGCAACTCTGGGGCCAACGTCCTGACTTTC CSARDIRRNSGANVLTF
TRBJ2-7 - few TRBV9 TGTGCCAGCAGCGCCTGGGTGGGGGACGAGCAGTACTTC CASSAWVGDEQYF